The clone carrying this TCR beta chain showed up just once. What it recognizes is unknown. From germline, CDR1 is SGHRS and CDR2 YFSETQ. The CDR3 contains 15 residues. Trimming took 3 bases from V and 0 from J; bases not matched to a gene: 5. Generated by immunoSEQ multiplex PCR, the TCRdb table keeps only in-frame clones and is missing some. The top ten clones hold about 19% of a sample with around 65,000 clones, roughly nine tenths of them seen once. The data derive from a study of OX40 agonist ivuxolimab in advanced cancers. Overall study context: Prior anti-PD-1, anti-PD-L1 or anti-CTLA-4 therapy was allowed; 40% had some.

General study results and limits: Circulating CD4+ and CD8+ T cells showed clonal expansion by week 6 at 0.1 to 3.0 mg/kg.

Prior autoimmune disease or systemic immunosuppression barred patients. The chain recombines TRBV5-1 with TRBJ2-5; 7 bases agree with TRBD2. The TCR originated in an adult with an advanced solid tumor such as melanoma, head and neck, liver or kidney cancer. The material was CD4+ or CD8+ T cells sorted from blood, obtained in a trial of the OX40 agonist ivuxolimab. The chain's CDR3 is CASSSLLAYQETQYF. The CDR3 DNA reads as TGCGCCAGCAGCTCCCTACTAGCGTACCAAGAGACCCAGTACTTC.